This TCR beta chain originates from a study of memory B cells and T cells in multiple sclerosis (dated by TCRdb to the late 2010s). Notes on the research overall: TCR beta repertoires of autoproliferating peripheral T cells were compared with the TCR beta repertoires of brain lesion-infiltrating T cells in multiple sclerosis patients. A couple of multiple sclerosis patients were included in the TCR sequencing because brain lesions obtained at autopsy or brain-infiltrating cells obtained from biopsy were available for them. What the work shows at the level of the full study, not this receptor alone: Clone-set sizes differed between compartments, which influenced counts of shared clonotypes and required normalization.

TCRbeta CDR3 regions were amplified from extracted genomic DNA using the immunoSEQ Platform. Multiplex PCR, high-throughput sequencing and a vendor bioinformatics pipeline were combined in the immunoSEQ assay. The study's processing was this. Non-productive sequences and CDR3s under 4 amino acids long were removed, and the clonotype frequencies in each sample were recalculated. In immunoSEQ Analyzer 2.0, shared clonotypes were identified as those with identical CDR3 amino acid, V gene and J gene sequences. To normalize repertoire overlap, the number of shared clonotypes was divided by the product of the two clone-set sizes and multiplied by 1000 to give arbitrary units. Entries here come from immuneACCESS through TCRdb and include only in-frame sequences with V and J called. Some clones fail to appear in such tables; in the studies checked, an unresolved V gene covers under half of the shortfall, and the cause of the remainder is unknown. Clone size and V and J calls were adopted from that table, with D and trimming inferred from the DNA. For this sample the table gives 30,000 or so clones, of which about 84% were detected only once. The top ten hold approximately 2.6% of the sample.

Comment on this clone: Its antigen is not yet known. The record has no base qualities; no much larger clone is one base away.

After CFSE-labeled PBMCs were cultured without any stimulus, the autoproliferating (CFSEdim) and non-proliferating (CFSEhi) T cell fractions were each sequenced on their own. In total, some 5x10^7 CFSE-labeled PBMCs were cultured without stimulus for six to eight days, after which replicate wells were pooled. PBMCs were labeled with approximately 0.52 uM CFSE and cultured without exogenous stimuli in serum-free AIM-V medium. Before use, PBMCs were isolated by Ficoll density gradient centrifugation and cryopreserved. Using a FACSAria III, live 7-AAD-negative cells were sorted, then washed with PBS and stored frozen at -80 degrees C as dry pellets. At the junction V is shortened by 3 bases and J by 4 bases, with 15 bases in between. Including the terminal cysteine and phenylalanine, the CDR3 comprises 16 residues. This entry keeps only the CDR3 DNA: 48 bases, framed from base 1. From the germline V gene, CDR1 is MDHEN and CDR2 is SYDVKM.

What was sequenced was PBMCs from blood kept in culture. This TCR derives from a human donor with multiple sclerosis. The receptor chain draws on TRBV28 and TRBJ2-2, with an unclear D gene assignment. The CDR3 protein is CASSFITPRATGELFF. The DNA sequence follows: TGTGCCAGCAGTTTTATAACTCCTAGGGCCACCGGGGAGCTGTTTTTT. Where the CDR3 stops, the reference TRBV28 and TRBJ2-2 genes take over; the full variable domain is DVKVTQSSRYLVKRTGEKVFLECVQDMDHENMFWYRQDPGLGLRLIYFSYDVKMKEKGDIPEGYSVSREKKERFSLILESASTNQTSMYLCASSFITPRATGELFFGEGSRLTVL.